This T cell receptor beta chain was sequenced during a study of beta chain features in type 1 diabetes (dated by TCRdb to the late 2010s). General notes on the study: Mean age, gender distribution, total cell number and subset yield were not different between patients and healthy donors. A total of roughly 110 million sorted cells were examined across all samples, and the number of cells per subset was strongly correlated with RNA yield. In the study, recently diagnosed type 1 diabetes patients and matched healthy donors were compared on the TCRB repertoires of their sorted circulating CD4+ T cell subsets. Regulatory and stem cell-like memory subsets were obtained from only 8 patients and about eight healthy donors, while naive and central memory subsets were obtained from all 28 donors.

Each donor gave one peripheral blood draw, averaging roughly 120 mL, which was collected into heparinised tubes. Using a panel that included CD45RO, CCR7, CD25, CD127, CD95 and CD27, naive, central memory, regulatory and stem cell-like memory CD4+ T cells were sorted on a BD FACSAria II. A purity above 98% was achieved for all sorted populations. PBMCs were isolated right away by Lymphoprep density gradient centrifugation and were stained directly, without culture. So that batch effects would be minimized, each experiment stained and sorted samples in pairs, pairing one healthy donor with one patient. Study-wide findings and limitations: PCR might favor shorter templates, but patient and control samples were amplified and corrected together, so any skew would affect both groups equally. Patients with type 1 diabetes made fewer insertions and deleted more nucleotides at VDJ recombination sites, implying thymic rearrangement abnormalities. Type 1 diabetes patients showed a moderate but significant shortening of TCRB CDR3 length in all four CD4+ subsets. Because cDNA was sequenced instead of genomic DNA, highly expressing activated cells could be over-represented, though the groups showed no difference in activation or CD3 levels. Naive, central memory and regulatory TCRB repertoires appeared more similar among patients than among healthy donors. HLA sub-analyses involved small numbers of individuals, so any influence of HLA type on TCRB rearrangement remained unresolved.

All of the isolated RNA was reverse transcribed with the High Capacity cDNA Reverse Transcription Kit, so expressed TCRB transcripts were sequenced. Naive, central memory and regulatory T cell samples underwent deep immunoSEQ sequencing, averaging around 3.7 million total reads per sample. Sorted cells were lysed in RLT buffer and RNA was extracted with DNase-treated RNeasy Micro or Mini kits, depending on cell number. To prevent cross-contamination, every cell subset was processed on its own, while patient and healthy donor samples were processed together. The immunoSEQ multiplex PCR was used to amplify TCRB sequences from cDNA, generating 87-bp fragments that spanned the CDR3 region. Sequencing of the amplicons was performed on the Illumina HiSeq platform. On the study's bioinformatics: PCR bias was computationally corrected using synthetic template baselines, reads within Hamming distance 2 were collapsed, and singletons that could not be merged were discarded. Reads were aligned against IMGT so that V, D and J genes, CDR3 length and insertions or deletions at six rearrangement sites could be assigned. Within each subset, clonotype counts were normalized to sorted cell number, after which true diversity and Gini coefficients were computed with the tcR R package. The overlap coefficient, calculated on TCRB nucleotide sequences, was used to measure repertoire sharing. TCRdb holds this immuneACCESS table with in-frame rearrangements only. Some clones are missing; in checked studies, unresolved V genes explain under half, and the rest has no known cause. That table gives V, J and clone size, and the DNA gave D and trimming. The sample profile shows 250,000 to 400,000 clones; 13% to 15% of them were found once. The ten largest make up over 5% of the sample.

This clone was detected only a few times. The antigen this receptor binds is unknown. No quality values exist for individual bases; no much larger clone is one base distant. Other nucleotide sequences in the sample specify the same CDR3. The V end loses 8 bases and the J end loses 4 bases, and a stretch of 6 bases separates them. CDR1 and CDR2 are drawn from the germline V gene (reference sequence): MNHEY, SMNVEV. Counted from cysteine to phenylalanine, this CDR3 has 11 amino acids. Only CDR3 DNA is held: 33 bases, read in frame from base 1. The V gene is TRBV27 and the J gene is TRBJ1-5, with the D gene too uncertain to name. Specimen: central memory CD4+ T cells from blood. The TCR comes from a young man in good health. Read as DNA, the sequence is TGTGCCAGCGGATTAAATCAGCCCCAGCATTTT. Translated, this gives CASGLNQPQHF.